The 6 T cell receptor beta chains below come from one sample, sequenced in a study of cytomegalovirus exposure and HLA in healthy donors. Vbeta (60) and Jbeta (13) primers were used in the PCR. Profiled with immunoSEQ multiplex PCR; TCRdb holds only in-frame clones, not every one. The data show 140,000 to 150,000 clones, about two thirds seen once. The sample comprised PBMCs. The receptors originated from a man aged 55 to 69 in good health and CMV-seronegative.

This chain links TRBV6-8 with TRBJ2-1; tentatively, D is TRBD1 (7 bases). V was clipped by 0 bases and J by 8 bases, with 26 bases between them. Germline values: CDR1 MNHGY, CDR2 SAAAGT. The CDR3 contains 19 residues. This CDR3 is CASSYSVPRGAAPRDEQFF. CDR3 DNA: TGTGCCAGCAGTTACTCTGTCCCCAGGGGGGCGGCCCCTCGCGATGAGCAGTTCTTC.

DNA of the CDR3: TGTGCCAGTAGTATAGATAACAGAAACAATCAGCCCCAGCATTTT. Amino acid sequence: CASSIDNRNNQPQHF. V gene TRBV19 combines with J gene TRBJ1-5, with D hard to call. This CDR3 has 15 amino acids. Trimming stripped 0 bases from V and 3 bases from J, with 9 bases between. CDR1 LNHDA and CDR2 SQIVND come from the germline V gene (reference sequence).

The V gene is TRBV5-4, the J gene TRBJ2-2, with 9 bases fitting TRBD2. V lost 3 bases, J lost 0 bases, and 3 bases stayed unmatched. This CDR3 is built from 16 residues. Germline V CDR1 and CDR2: SGHNT, YYREEE (reference sequence). The CDR3 reads CASSWRLAANTGELFF. The CDR3 region has the DNA TGTGCCAGCAGCTGGAGACTAGCGGCGAACACCGGGGAGCTGTTTTTT.

J is TRBJ1-2 and V is TRBV6-5; possible D gene TRBD1, 5 bases. V was pared by 6 bases and J by 0 bases, with 11 bases between. The length of the CDR3 is 14 residues. Germline-derived CDR1 and CDR2 are MNHEY and SVGAGI. The DNA for the CDR3 is TGTGCCAGCAGCCTGGTAGGGGCTAACTATGGCTACACCTTC. This translates into CASSLVGANYGYTF.

The chain combines TRBV5-8 with TRBJ2-7; weak D call: TRBD2 (5 bases). There are 14 residues in the CDR3. V lost 2 bases, J lost 2 bases, and 11 bases lay in between. Germline CDR1 and CDR2: SGHTS and YDEGEE. CDR3 residues: CASSLDYTTYEQYF. CDR3 DNA sequence: TGTGCCAGCAGCTTAGACTACACAACCTACGAGCAGTACTTC.

The V gene is TRBV10-3, the J gene TRBJ2-7; 9 bases agree with TRBD1. Germline V gives CDR1 ENHRY, CDR2 SYGVKD. Trimming removed 7 bases from V and 9 bases from J; junction bases left unmatched: 10. The CDR3 is 13 amino acids. This chain's CDR3 is CAINRSTGGLQYF. CDR3 coding DNA: TGTGCCATCAACCGATCTACAGGGGGCTTGCAGTACTTC.